This TCR beta chain was profiled in a study of radiotherapy plus CTLA-4 blockade in lung cancer. Generated by immunoSEQ multiplex PCR, the TCRdb table keeps only in-frame clones and is missing some. In the table there are more than 40,000 clones, approximately 78% of which are singletons. The V gene's germline CDR1 is KGHSH and CDR2 LQKENI. The CDR3 spans 15 residues. J lost 7 bases, V lost 4 bases, and 13 bases had no gene match. The chain couples TRBV18 to TRBJ2-7, with TRBD1 matching 7 bases. This TCR was recovered from a human donor with non-small cell lung cancer who had stable disease on radiotherapy plus ipilimumab. The input for sequencing was peripheral blood, taken from a patient treated with radiotherapy plus ipilimumab. The DNA for the CDR3 is TGTGCCAGCTCACGGCCGGGACAGACCCTGGGGGAGCAGTACTTC. Translation: CASSRPGQTLGEQYF.